Listed here are 13 T cell receptor beta chains from one sample, sequenced in a study of blood T cell repertoires in COVID-19. The table came from immunoSEQ multiplex PCR; TCRdb's copy has only in-frame clones and leaves some out. The sample records about 140,000 clones, approximately 88% being singletons. What was sequenced was peripheral blood. The receptors originated from a man aged 70 or older with acute or convalescent COVID-19.

V and J are TRBV3-1 (or the pseudogene TRBV3-2) and TRBJ1-5; 8 nucleotides align to TRBD1. The CDR3 runs 16 residues. The trim removed 4 bases at V and 0 bases at J, leaving 5 bases unmatched. Germline V gene sequence: CDR1 LGHDT, CDR2 YNNKEL (reference sequence). In DNA, the CDR3 is TGTGCCAGCAGCCGGGGGACAGGCTATAGCAATCAGCCCCAGCATTTT. Amino acid sequence: CASSRGTGYSNQPQHF.

The chain combines TRBV27 with TRBJ2-4; TRBD1 matches 7 bases. The V gene's germline CDR1 is MNHEY and CDR2 SMNVEV (reference sequence). The V segment lost 3 bases and the J segment 3 bases; nucleotides outside the gene matches: 5. This CDR3 comprises 15 residues. This chain's CDR3 is CASSFLDRDKNIQYF. CDR3 nucleotide sequence: TGTGCCAGCAGTTTCCTCGACAGGGACAAAAACATTCAGTACTTC.

The chain links TRBV3-1 (or the pseudogene TRBV3-2) to TRBJ1-1; tentative D call: TRBD1 (5 bases). CDR3 length: 14 residues. Deletions cut 3 bases from V and 6 bases from J, with 14 bases between. Germline CDR1 reads LGHDT; CDR2 reads YNNKEL (reference sequence). The CDR3 reads CASSQGFRVAEAFF. CDR3 nucleotide sequence: TGTGCCAGCAGCCAGGGATTCAGGGTCGCTGAAGCTTTCTTT.

In its sample, this clone was seen a few times. The J gene is TRBJ1-3, the V gene TRBV5-1, with 7 bases aligning to TRBD1. Trimming cost V 5 bases and J 2 bases; bases outside gene matches: 4. The germline V gene has CDR1 SGHRS and CDR2 YFSETQ. The CDR3 runs to 14 residues. The CDR3 reads CASSKGATGNTIYF. The CDR3 nucleotides are TGCGCCAGCAGTAAGGGGGCGACTGGAAACACCATATATTTT.

The gene calls are TRBV6-6 and TRBJ1-5, with no clear D. CDR1 MNHNY and CDR2 SVGAGI come from the germline V gene (reference sequence). Trimming removed 0 bases at V and 5 bases at J, with 11 bases between. The CDR3 consists of 15 residues. The CDR3 DNA sequence: TGTGCCAGCAGTTACTCGTTCGGGGTCGATCAGCCCCAGCATTTT. This codes for CASSYSFGVDQPQHF.

V usage is TRBV27 and J usage is TRBJ2-7; possible D gene TRBD2, 6 bases. The CDR3 covers 15 residues. The germline V gene has CDR1 MNHEY and CDR2 SMNVEV (reference sequence). The V gene lost 1 base and the J gene lost 6 bases, with 16 bases spanning the gap. The CDR3 DNA sequence: TGTGCCAGCAGTTTATACGGGAGCAATACTGGCGAGCAGTACTTC. Translated, it gives CASSLYGSNTGEQYF.

The CDR3 protein is CASSPGQKETQYF. The CDR3 DNA follows: TGTGCCAGCTCACCGGGGCAGAAAGAGACCCAGTACTTC. The chain uses TRBV18 and TRBJ2-5; maybe TRBD1 (5 bases). This CDR3 has 13 amino acids. Trimming removed 3 bases at V and 3 bases at J, with 8 bases between. The germline V gene has CDR1 KGHSH and CDR2 LQKENI.

The chain employs TRBV19 and TRBJ2-5, with 8 bases aligning to TRBD1. Germline CDR1 LNHDA, CDR2 SQIVND (reference sequence). V shed 3 bases and J 7 bases; nucleotides not matched to a gene: 7. The CDR3 spans 14 residues. CDR3 region: CASSMGQDKVTQYF. The CDR3 nucleotides read TGTGCCAGTAGTATGGGACAGGACAAGGTGACCCAGTACTTC.

The V and J genes are TRBV3-1 (or the pseudogene TRBV3-2) and TRBJ2-7, with 10 positions matching TRBD2. The germline gives CDR1 LGHDT, CDR2 YNNKEL (reference sequence). V lost 3 bases, J lost 0 bases, and 2 bases stayed unmatched. The CDR3 is 15 residues long. The CDR3: CASSQSGRGSYEQYF. The CDR3 DNA reads TGTGCCAGCAGCCAGAGCGGGAGGGGCTCCTACGAGCAGTACTTC.

The chain couples TRBV29-1 to TRBJ2-1; 10 bases agree with TRBD1. Germline V gene lookup returns CDR1 SQVTM and CDR2 ANQGSEA. Trimming took 4 bases from V and 7 from J; bases not matched to a gene: 4. The CDR3 runs 13 residues. CDR3 sequence (DNA): TGCAGCGTTGGGACAGGGGGTGTAAATGAGCAGTTCTTC. Its translation: CSVGTGGVNEQFF.

The V and J genes are TRBV7-2 and TRBJ1-5; TRBD1 might be the D (5 bases). Germline V gene lookup returns CDR1 SGHTA and CDR2 FQGNSA. This CDR3 has 16 amino acids. Between the trimmed V and J ends, which lost 1 base and 8 bases, there was a span of 18 bases. In DNA form, the CDR3 reads TGTGCCAGCAGCTTAGGGTCGCAGGGACTTCGGGAGCCCCAGCATTTT. It codes for CASSLGSQGLREPQHF.

This chain joins TRBV19 and TRBJ2-7; TRBD2 aligns across 12 bases. Germline CDR1 LNHDA, CDR2 SQIVND (reference sequence). The V segment lost 3 bases and the J segment 4 bases; nucleotides outside the gene matches: 4. The CDR3 runs to 15 residues. This chain's CDR3 is CASSMTSGGGYEQYF. The CDR3 DNA reads TGTGCCAGTAGTATGACTAGCGGGGGCGGATACGAGCAGTACTTC.

In this sample, this clone turned up a few times. The rearrangement links TRBV10-2 to TRBJ1-3; D is undetermined. This CDR3 region has 15 residues. Between the trimmed V and J ends, which lost 7 bases and 0 bases, there was a span of 13 bases. CDR1 WSHSY and CDR2 SAAADI come from the germline V gene. The CDR3 sequence: CASTPTAYSGNTIYF. In DNA, the CDR3 is TGCGCCAGCACCCCCACAGCCTACTCTGGAAACACCATATATTTT.